This T cell receptor beta chain was identified in a study of vaccination effects on CD4 cells after COVID-19. Overall study context: Researchers drew samples from a few convalescent patients early and late after vaccination.

As concerns this clone: Its specificity is unknown.

Before any sequencing was done, the ViraFEST assay used viral peptide pools to expand antigen-specific CD4+ T cells. On roughly day 9 of culture, CD4+ T cells were separated out. The individual was infected with SARS-CoV-2 between March and December 2020, as confirmed by PCR. Vaccine administered to participants consisted of two doses of either BNT162b2 or mRNA-1273. Half the medium was replaced with IL-2 medium on days 3 and 7. Germline V gene data show CDR1 as MDHEN and CDR2 as SYDVKM. This CDR3 has 16 amino acids. After removal of 2 bases from V and 0 bases from J, the junction contained 4 bases not matched to a gene. Data came from immunoSEQ multiplex PCR; TCRdb stores just in-frame clones and leaves some out. The table shows about 15,000 clones, with roughly three quarters occurring only once.

The chain joins TRBV28 to TRBJ2-5; 9 bases map to TRBD2. The origin of this receptor is a human donor who had a prior SARS-CoV-2 infection. Sequencing used CD4+ T cells from PBMCs cultured with HCoV-NL63 spike peptides, obtained after COVID-19 vaccination. This chain's CDR3 is CASSLASGAYQETQYF. As DNA, the CDR3 is TGTGCCAGCAGTTTAGCTAGCGGGGCATACCAAGAGACCCAGTACTTC.